Listed here is a single T cell receptor beta chain. TCRdb analysed the 5' RACE reads with MiXCR anew, one entry per CDR3 protein. The sample comprises about 350,000 distinct CDR3 sequences, about 4% of which are singletons, and 20% to 25% rests with the top ten. This record belongs to a study of T cells after yellow fever vaccination. CDR1 is SGDLS, CDR2 YYNGEE, per germline. This CDR3 contains 16 residues. Trimming removed 7 bases at V and 2 bases at J, with 22 bases between. This sample comprised PBMCs, obtained 5 days after the yellow fever booster vaccination. The receptor comes from a man aged 18 to 30 who received the YFV17D yellow fever vaccine. The rearrangement uses TRBV9 and TRBJ2-7; TRBD2 is a possible D gene (5 bases). The CDR3 DNA is TGTGCCAGCGTTTTTAACCGGGAAGCTTCCCCCTACGAGCAGTACGTC. Its translation: CASVFNREASPYEQYV.